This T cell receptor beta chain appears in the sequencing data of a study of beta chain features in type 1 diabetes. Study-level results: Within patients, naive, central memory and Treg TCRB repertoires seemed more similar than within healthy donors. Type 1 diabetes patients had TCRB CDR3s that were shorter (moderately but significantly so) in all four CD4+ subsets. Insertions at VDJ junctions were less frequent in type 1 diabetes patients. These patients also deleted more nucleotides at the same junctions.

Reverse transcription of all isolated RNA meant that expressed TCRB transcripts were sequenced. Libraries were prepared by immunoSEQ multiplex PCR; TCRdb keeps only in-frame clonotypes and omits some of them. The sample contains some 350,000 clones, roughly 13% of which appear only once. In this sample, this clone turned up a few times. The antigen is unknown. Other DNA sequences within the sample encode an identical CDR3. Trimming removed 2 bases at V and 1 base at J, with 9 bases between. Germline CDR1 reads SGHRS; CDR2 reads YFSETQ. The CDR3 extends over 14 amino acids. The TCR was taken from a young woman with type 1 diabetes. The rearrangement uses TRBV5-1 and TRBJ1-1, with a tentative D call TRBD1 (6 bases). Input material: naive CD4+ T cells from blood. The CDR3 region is CASSFLQGNTEAFF. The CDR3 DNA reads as TGCGCCAGCAGCTTCCTACAGGGGAACACTGAAGCTTTCTTT.